This TCR beta chain appears in the sequencing data of a study of cytomegalovirus exposure and HLA in healthy donors. This PCR relied on a set of 60 Vbeta primers and 13 Jbeta primers. Profiling relied on immunoSEQ multiplex PCR, and the TCRdb table lists in-frame clones only, not all of them. The repertoire table contains some 120,000 clones. CDR3 length equals 13 residues. Trimming stripped 1 base from V and 11 bases from J, with 11 bases between. Germline CDR1 is SGHVS and CDR2 is FNYEAQ. The source material was PBMCs. This TCR derives from a woman aged 55-70 years in good health and CMV-seronegative. The rearrangement uses TRBV7-6 and TRBJ2-2; no clear D. The CDR3 nucleotides read TGTGCCAGCAGCTTAGTTGGTACAGCTGAGCTGTTTTTT. Protein product: CASSLVGTAELFF.